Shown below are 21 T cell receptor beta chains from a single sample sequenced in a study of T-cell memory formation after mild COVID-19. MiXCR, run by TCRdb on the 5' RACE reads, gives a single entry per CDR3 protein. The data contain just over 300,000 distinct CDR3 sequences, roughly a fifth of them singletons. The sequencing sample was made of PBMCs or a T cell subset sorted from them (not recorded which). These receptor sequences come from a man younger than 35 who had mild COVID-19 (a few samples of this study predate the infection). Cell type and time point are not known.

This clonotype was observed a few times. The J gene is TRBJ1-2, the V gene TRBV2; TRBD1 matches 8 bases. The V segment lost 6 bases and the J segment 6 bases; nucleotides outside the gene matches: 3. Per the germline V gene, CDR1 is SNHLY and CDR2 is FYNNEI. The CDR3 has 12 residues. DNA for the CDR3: TGTGCCAGCAGCGGGACAGGCGATGGCTACACCTTC. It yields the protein CASSGTGDGYTF.

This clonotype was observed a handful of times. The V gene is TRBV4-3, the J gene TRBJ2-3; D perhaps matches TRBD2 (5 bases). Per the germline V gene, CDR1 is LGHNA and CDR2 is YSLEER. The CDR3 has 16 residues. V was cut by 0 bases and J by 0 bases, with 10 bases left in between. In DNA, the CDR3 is TGCGCCAGCAGCCAAGAACCTAGCCTGAGCACAGATACGCAGTATTTT. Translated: CASSQEPSLSTDTQYF.

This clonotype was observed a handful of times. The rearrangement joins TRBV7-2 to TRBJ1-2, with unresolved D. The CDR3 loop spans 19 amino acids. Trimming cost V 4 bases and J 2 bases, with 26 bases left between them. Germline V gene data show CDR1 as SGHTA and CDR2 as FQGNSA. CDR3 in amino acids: CASSSAQLLGGIQNYGYTF. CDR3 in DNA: TGTGCCAGCAGCTCAGCGCAACTTCTTGGTGGGATCCAAAACTATGGCTACACCTTC.

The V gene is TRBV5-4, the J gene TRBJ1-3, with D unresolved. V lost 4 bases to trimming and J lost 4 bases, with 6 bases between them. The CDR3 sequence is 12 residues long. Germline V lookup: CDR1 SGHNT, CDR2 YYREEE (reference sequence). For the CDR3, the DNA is TGTGCCAGCAGCACGGACGGAAACACCATATATTTT. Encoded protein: CASSTDGNTIYF.

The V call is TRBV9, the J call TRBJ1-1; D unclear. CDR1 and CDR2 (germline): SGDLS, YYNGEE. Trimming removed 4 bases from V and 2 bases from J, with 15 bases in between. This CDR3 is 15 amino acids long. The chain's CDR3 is CASSPRLGVNTEAFF. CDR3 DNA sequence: TGTGCCAGCAGCCCCCGACTTGGGGTTAACACTGAAGCTTTCTTT.

The CDR3 DNA sequence: TGCAGTGCTAGAGACCCGAAGGGGCACTTTGCAACTAATGAAAAACTGTTTTTT. As protein: CSARDPKGHFATNEKLFF. This chain connects TRBV20-1 to TRBJ1-4; tentatively, D is TRBD1 (5 bases). In germline, CDR1 is DFQATT, CDR2 SNEGSKA (reference sequence). V dropped 0 bases and J dropped 0 bases, with 17 bases sitting between them. The CDR3 consists of 18 residues.

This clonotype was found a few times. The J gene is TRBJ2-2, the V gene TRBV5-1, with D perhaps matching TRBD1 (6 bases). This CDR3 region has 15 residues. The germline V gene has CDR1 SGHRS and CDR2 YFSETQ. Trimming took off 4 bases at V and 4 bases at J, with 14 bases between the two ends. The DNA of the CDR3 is TGCGCCAGCAGCCCCAGGGGTATAGGCACCGGGGAGCTGTTTTTT. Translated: CASSPRGIGTGELFF.

The CDR3 DNA follows: TGTGCCAGCTCACCACCCAAGGGGGCGTCTTCCACTGAAGCTTTCTTT. Amino acids: CASSPPKGASSTEAFF. This rearrangement joins TRBV18 to TRBJ1-1, with TRBD1 matching 7 bases. With 0 bases clipped from V and 4 bases from J, the junction kept 8 bases outside the gene matches. This CDR3 comprises 16 residues. Germline lookup yields CDR1 KGHSH and CDR2 LQKENI.

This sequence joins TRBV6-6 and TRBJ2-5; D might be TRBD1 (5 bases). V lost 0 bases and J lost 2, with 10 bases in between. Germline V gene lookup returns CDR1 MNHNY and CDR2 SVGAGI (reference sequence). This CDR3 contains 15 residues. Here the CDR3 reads CASSYSQGWQETQYF. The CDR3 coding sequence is TGTGCCAGCAGTTACTCTCAGGGATGGCAAGAGACCCAGTACTTC.

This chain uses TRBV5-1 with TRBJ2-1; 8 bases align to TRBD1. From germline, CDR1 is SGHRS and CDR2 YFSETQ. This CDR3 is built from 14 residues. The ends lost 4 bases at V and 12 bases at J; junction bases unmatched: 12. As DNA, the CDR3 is TGCGCCAGCAGCGTCGGACAGGGCCGGCCTAGGCAGTTCTTC. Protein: CASSVGQGRPRQFF.

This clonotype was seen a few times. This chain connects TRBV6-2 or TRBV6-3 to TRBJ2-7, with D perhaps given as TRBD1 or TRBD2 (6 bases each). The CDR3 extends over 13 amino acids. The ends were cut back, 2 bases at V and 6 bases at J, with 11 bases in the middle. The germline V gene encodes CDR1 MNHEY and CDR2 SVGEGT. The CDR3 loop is CASSYGGGAEQYV. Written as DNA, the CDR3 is TGTGCCAGCAGTTACGGAGGGGGTGCCGAGCAGTACGTC.

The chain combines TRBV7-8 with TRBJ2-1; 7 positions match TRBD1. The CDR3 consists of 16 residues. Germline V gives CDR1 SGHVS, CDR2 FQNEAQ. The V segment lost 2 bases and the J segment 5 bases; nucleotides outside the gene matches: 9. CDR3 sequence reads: CASSLPRTGLDNEQFF. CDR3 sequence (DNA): TGTGCCAGCAGCTTACCCAGGACAGGCTTGGACAATGAGCAGTTCTTC.

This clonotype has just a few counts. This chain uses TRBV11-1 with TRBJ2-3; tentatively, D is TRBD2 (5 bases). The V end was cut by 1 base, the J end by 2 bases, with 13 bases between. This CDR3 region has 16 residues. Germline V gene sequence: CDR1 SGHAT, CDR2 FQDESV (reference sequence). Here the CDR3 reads CASSLDGGLVTDTQYF. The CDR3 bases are TGTGCCAGCAGCTTAGACGGAGGTCTTGTCACAGATACGCAGTATTTT.

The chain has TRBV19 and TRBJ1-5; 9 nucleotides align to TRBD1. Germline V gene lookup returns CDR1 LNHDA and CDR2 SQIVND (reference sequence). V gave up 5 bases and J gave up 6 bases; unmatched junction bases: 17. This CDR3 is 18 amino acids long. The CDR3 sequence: CASSLNGPRQGVSQPQHF. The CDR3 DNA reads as TGTGCCAGTAGTCTAAACGGCCCCAGACAGGGGGTAAGTCAGCCCCAGCATTTT.

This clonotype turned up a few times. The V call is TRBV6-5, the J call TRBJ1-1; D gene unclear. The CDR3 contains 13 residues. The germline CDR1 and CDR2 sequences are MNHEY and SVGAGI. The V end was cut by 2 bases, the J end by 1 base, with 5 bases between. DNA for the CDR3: TGTGCCAGCAGTTACAATAGGAACACTGAAGCTTTCTTT. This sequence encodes CASSYNRNTEAFF.

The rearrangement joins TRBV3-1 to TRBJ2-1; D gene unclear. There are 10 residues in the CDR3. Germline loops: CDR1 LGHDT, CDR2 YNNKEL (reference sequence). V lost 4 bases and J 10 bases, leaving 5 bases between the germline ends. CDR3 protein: CASSPKEQFF. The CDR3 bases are TGTGCCAGCAGCCCGAAGGAGCAGTTCTTC.

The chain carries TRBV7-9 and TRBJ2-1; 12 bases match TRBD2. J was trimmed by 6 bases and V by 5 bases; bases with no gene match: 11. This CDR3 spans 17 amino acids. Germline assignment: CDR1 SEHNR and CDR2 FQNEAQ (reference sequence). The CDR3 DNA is TGTGCCAGCAGCCCATTAGGAGTACTAGCGGGGGGCAATGAGCAGTTCTTC. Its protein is CASSPLGVLAGGNEQFF.

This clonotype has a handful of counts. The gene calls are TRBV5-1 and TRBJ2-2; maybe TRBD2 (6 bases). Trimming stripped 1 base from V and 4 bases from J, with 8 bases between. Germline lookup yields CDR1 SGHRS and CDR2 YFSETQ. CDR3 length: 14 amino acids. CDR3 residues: CASSLRGTTGELFF. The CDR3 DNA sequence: TGCGCCAGCAGCTTGCGGGGGACCACCGGGGAGCTGTTTTTT. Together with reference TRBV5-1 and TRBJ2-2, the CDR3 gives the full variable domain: KAGVTQTPRYLIKTRGQQVTLSCSPISGHRSVSWYQQTPGQGLQFLFEYFSETQRNKGNFPGRFSGRQFSNSRSEMNVSTLELGDSALYLCASSLRGTTGELFFGEGSRLTVL.

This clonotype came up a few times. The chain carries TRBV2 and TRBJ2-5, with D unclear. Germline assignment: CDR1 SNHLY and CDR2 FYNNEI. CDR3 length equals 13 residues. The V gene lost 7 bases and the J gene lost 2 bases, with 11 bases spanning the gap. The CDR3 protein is CASKLANQETQYF. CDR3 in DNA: TGTGCCAGCAAACTGGCGAATCAAGAGACCCAGTACTTC.

CDR3 sequence reads: CASSGPSGFNEQFF. As DNA, the CDR3 is TGTGCCAGCAGCGGCCCCTCAGGCTTCAATGAGCAGTTCTTC. The chain uses TRBV9 and TRBJ2-1; no firm D call. The germline V and J ends were trimmed by 3 bases and 6 bases, with 13 bases remaining between them. CDR3 length: 14 amino acids. Germline V CDR1 and CDR2: SGDLS, YYNGEE.

The CDR3, as DNA: TGTGCCAGCAGCCGCCTCGGGGTAGCGGGGGTCACCGGGGAGCTGTTTTTT. Translating gives CASSRLGVAGVTGELFF. The chain joins TRBV7-3 to TRBJ2-2; 9 bases align to TRBD2. CDR1 and CDR2 (germline): SGHTA, FQGTGA. This CDR3 has 17 residues. The V and J ends lost 5 bases and 4 bases, in that order; junction bases with no gene match: 11.